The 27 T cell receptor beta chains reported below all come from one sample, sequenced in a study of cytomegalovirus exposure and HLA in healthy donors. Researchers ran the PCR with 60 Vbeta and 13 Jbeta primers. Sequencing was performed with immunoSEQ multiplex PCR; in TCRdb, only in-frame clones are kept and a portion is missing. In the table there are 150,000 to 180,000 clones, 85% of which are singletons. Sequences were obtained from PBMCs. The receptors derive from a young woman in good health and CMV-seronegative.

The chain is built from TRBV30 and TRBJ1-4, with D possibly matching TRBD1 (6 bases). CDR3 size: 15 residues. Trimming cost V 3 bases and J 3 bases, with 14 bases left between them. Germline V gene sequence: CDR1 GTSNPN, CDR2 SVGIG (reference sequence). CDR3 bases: TGTGCCTGGAGCCCCACGGGGGGGCCTAATGAAAAACTGTTTTTT. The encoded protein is CAWSPTGGPNEKLFF.

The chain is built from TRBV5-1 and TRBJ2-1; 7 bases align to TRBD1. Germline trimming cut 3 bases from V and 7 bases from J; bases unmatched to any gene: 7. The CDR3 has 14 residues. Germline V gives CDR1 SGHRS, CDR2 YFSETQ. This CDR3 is CASSSSGGRNEQFF. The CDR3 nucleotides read TGCGCCAGCAGCTCGTCAGGGGGTCGTAATGAGCAGTTCTTC.

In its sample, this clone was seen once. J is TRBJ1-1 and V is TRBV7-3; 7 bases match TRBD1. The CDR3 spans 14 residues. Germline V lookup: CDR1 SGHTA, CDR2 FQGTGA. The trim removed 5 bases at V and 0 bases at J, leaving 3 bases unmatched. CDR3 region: CASSATGLNTEAFF. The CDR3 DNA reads TGTGCCAGCAGCGCGACAGGGCTGAACACTGAAGCTTTCTTT.

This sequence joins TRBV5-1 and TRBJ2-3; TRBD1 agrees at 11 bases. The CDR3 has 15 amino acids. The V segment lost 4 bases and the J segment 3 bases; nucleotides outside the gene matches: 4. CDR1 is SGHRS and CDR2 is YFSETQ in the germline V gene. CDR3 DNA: TGCGCCAGCAGCCAGGACAGGGGGCATACAGATACGCAGTATTTT. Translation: CASSQDRGHTDTQYF.

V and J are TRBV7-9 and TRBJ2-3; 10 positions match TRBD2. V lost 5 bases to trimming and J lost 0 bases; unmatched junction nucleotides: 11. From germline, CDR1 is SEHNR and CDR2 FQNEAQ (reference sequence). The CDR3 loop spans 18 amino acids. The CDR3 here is CASSSPGLAETSTDTQYF. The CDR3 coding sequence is TGTGCCAGCAGCAGTCCCGGACTAGCGGAGACTAGCACAGATACGCAGTATTTT. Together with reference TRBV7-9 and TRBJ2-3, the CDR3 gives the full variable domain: DTGVSQNPRHKITKRGQNVTFRCDPISEHNRLYWYRQTLGQGPEFLTYFQNEAQLEKSRLLSDRFSAERPKGSFSTLEIQRTEQGDSAMYLCASSSPGLAETSTDTQYFGPGTRLTVL.

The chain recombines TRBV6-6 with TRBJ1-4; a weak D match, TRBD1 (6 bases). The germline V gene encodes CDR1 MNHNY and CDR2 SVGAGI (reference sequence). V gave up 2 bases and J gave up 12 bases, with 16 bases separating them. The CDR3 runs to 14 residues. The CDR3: CASSYRTALEELFF. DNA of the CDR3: TGTGCCAGCAGTTACCGGACAGCCCTTGAGGAACTGTTTTTT.

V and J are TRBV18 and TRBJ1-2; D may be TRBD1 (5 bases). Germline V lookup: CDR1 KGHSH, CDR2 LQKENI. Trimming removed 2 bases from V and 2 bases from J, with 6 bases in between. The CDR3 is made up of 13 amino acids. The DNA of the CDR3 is TGTGCCAGCTCACCAGACAGCAACTATGGCTACACCTTC. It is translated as CASSPDSNYGYTF.

The chain's CDR3 is CASRGQGFNEQYF. The CDR3 DNA sequence: TGCGCCAGCAGGGGACAGGGGTTTAACGAGCAGTACTTC. The chain recombines TRBV10-2 with TRBJ2-7, with 10 bases aligning to TRBD1. The ends lost 6 bases at V and 5 bases at J; junction bases unmatched: 4. The CDR3 contains 13 residues. The germline V gene has CDR1 WSHSY and CDR2 SAAADI.

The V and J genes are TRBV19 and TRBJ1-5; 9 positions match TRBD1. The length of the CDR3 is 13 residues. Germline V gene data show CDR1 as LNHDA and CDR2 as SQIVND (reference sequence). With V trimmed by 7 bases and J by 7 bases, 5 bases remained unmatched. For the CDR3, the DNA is TGTGCCAGTACCCGACAGGGGGGACAGCCCCAGCATTTT. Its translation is CASTRQGGQPQHF.

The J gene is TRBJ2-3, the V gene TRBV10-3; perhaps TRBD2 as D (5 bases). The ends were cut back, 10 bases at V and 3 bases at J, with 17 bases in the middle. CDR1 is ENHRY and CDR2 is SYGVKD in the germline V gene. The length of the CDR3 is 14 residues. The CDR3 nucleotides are TGTGCCAGCAGGACTTCCCTTATAACAGATACGCAGTATTTT. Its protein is CASRTSLITDTQYF.

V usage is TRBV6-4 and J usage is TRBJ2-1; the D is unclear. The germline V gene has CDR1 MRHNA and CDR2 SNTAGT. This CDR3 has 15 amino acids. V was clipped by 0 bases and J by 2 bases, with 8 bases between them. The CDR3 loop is CASSDSGLPYNEQFF. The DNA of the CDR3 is TGTGCCAGCAGTGACTCTGGGCTTCCCTACAATGAGCAGTTCTTC.

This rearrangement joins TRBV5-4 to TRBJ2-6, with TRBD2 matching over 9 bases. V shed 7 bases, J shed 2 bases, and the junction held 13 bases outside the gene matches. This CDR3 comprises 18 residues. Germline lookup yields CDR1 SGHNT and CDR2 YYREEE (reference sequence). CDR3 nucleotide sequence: TGTGCCAGCGGATCGCGGGGGGGACTACCCACTGGGGCCAACGTCCTGACTTTC. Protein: CASGSRGGLPTGANVLTF.

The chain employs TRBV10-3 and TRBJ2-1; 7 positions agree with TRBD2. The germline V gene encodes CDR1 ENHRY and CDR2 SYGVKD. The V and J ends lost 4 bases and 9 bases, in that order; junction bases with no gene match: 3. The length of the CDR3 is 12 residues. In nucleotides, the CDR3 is TGTGCCATCAGTGTTGTAGCGGGTGAGCAGTTCTTC. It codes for CAISVVAGEQFF.

Here the CDR3 reads CASSQVVAGGADTIYF. Here the CDR3 DNA reads TGTGCCAGCAGCCAAGTGGTGGCAGGGGGCGCGGACACCATATATTTT. The V call is TRBV4-2, the J call TRBJ1-3, with 8 bases aligning to TRBD1. The germline gives CDR1 LGHNA, CDR2 YNFKEQ. This CDR3 comprises 16 residues. The V gene end was trimmed by 1 base and the J gene end by 8 bases; junction bases not matched to a gene: 10.

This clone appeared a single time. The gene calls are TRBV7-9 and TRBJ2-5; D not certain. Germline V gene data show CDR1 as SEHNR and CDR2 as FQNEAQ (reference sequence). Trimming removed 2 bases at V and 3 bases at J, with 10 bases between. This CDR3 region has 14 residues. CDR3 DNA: TGTGCCAGCAGCTTATTCGCTGGAGAAGAGACCCAGTACTTC. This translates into CASSLFAGEETQYF.

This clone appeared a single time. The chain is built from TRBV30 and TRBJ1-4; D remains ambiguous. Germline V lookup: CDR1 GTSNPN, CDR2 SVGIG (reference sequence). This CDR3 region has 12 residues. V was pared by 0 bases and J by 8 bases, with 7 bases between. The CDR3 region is CAWSVVREKLFF. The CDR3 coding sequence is TGTGCCTGGAGTGTAGTCCGGGAAAAACTGTTTTTT.

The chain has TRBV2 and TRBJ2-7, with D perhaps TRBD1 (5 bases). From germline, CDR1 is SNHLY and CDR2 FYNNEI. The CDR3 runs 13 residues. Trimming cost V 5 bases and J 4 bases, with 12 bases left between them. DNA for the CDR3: TGTGCCAGCAGTTTCAGGACAATATACGAGCAGTACTTC. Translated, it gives CASSFRTIYEQYF.

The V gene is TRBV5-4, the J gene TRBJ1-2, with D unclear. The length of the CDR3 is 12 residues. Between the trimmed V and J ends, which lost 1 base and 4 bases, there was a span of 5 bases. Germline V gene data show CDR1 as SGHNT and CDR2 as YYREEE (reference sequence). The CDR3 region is CASSLTGYGYTF. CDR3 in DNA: TGTGCCAGCAGCTTGACGGGCTATGGCTACACCTTC.

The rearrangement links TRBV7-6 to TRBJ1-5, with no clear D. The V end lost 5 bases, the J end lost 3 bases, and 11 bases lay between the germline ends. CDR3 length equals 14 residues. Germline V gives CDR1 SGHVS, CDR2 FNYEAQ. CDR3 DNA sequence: TGTGCCAGCAGCCAAGCGGGATCCAATCAGCCCCAGCATTTT. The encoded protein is CASSQAGSNQPQHF.

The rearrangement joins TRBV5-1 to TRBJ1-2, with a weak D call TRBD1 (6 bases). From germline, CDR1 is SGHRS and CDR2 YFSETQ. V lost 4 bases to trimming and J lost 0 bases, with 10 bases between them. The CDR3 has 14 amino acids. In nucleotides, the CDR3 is TGCGCCAGCAGCGCCGGACAGCCTAACTATGGCTACACCTTC. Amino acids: CASSAGQPNYGYTF. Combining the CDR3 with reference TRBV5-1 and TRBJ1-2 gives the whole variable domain KAGVTQTPRYLIKTRGQQVTLSCSPISGHRSVSWYQQTPGQGLQFLFEYFSETQRNKGNFPGRFSGRQFSNSRSEMNVSTLELGDSALYLCASSAGQPNYGYTFGSGTRLTVV.

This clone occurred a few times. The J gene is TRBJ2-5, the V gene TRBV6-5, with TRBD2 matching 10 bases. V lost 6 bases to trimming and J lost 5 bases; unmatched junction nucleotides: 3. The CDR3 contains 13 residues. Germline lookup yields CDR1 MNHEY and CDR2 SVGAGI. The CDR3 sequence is CASRRLAGETQYF. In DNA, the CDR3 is TGTGCCAGCAGGAGACTAGCGGGTGAGACCCAGTACTTC.

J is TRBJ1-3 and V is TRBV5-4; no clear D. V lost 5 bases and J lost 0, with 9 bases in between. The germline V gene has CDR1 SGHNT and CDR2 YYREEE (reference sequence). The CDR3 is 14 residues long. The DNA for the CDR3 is TGTGCCAGCAGGACCGACTCCTCTGGAAACACCATATATTTT. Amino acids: CASRTDSSGNTIYF. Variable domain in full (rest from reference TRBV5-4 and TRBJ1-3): ETGVTQSPTHLIKTRGQQVTLRCSSQSGHNTVSWYQQALGQGPQFIFQYYREEENGRGNFPPRFSGLQFPNYSSELNVNALELDDSALYLCASRTDSSGNTIYFGEGSWLTVV.

In DNA, the CDR3 is TGTGCCAGCAGGGGACTAGCGGGGAGGACCGGGGAGCTGTTTTTT. Protein: CASRGLAGRTGELFF. The genes are TRBV2 and TRBJ2-2, with TRBD2 matching 13 bases. With V trimmed by 6 bases and J by 5 bases, 3 bases remained unmatched. This CDR3 is built from 15 residues. Germline CDR1 is SNHLY and CDR2 is FYNNEI.

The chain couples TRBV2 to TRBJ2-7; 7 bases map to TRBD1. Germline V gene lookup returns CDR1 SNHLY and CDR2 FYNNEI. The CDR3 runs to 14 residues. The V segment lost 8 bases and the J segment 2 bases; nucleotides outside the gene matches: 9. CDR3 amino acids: CASGARQGTYEQYF. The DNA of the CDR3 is TGTGCCAGCGGGGCCCGACAGGGAACCTACGAGCAGTACTTC. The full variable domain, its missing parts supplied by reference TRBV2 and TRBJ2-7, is EPEVTQTPSHQVTQMGQEVILRCVPISNHLYFYWYRQILGQKVEFLVSFYNNEISEKSEIFDDQFSVERPDGSNFTLKIRSTKLEDSAMYFCASGARQGTYEQYFGPGTRLTVT.

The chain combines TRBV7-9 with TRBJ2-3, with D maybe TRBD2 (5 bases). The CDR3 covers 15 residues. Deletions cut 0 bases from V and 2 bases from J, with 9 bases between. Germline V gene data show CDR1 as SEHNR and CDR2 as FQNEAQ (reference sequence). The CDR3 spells CASSLAGLATDTQYF. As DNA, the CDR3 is TGTGCCAGCAGCTTAGCGGGCCTAGCCACAGATACGCAGTATTTT.

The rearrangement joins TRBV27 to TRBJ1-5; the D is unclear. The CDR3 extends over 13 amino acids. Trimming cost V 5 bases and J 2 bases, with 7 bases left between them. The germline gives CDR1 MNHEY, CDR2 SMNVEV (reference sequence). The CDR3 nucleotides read TGTGCCAGCAGTACTTATGGCAATCAGCCCCAGCATTTT. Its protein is CASSTYGNQPQHF.

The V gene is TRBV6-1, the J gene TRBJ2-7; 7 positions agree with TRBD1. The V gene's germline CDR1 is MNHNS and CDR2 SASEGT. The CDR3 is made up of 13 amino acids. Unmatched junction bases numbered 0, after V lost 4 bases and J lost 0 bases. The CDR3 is CASSGDSSYEQYF. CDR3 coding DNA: TGTGCCAGCAGTGGGGACAGCTCCTACGAGCAGTACTTC.